The sequence of this T cell receptor beta chain was determined in a study of shared clonotypes between healthy human individuals. Study at large: Each donor's CD8 memory used one plate, CD8 naive two, each CD4 subset three.

Methods used by the authors: ImmunoSEQ gave junction-only sequences without quality scores, so filtering differed. This table comes from immunoSEQ multiplex PCR, and its TCRdb copy is limited to in-frame clones, with some not included. V, J and clone size derive from that table, while D and trimming were established from the DNA sequence. The repertoire holds under 2,000,000 clones, with approximately 95% as singletons. Naive CD8 cells comprised CD45RO-negative, CCR7-positively selected cells, excluding terminally differentiated effector memory CD45RA+ cells. The CDR3 totals 14 residues. Germline CDR1 ENHRY, CDR2 SYGVKD. Trimming cost V 0 bases and J 3 bases, with 8 bases left between them.

Sample: naive CD8+ T cells sorted from blood. The sequence derives from a man between 18 and 35 years old in good health. The chain joins TRBV10-3 to TRBJ2-5; TRBD2 might be the D (6 bases). CDR3 amino acids: CAISESWGEETQYF. CDR3 DNA sequence: TGTGCCATCAGTGAGTCTTGGGGGGAAGAGACCCAGTACTTC.